The 9 T cell receptor beta chains below come from one sample, sequenced in a study of identical twins. TCRdb re-called the 5' RACE reads through MiXCR, storing one row per CDR3 protein. The sample lists around 370,000 distinct CDR3 sequences, around 9% occurring once. Sequenced material: naive T cells sorted from blood. The receptors originated from a woman aged 45-59 years in good health.

This chain connects TRBV2 to TRBJ2-7, with 8 positions matching TRBD2. This CDR3 has 13 amino acids. Germline CDR1 reads SNHLY; CDR2 reads FYNNEI. Trimming cost V 8 bases and J 5 bases; bases outside gene matches: 8. CDR3 protein: CASLGLADNEQYV. The CDR3 DNA is TGTGCCAGCCTCGGACTAGCCGACAACGAGCAGTACGTC.

The chain combines TRBV4-1 with TRBJ2-5; 8 bases agree with TRBD1. The germline CDR1 and CDR2 sequences are MGHRA and YSYEKL. The V segment lost 1 base and the J segment 1 base; nucleotides outside the gene matches: 5. This CDR3 has 16 residues. CDR3 sequence reads: CASSQALTGAQETQYF. In DNA form, the CDR3 reads TGCGCCAGCAGCCAAGCCCTGACAGGGGCCCAAGAGACCCAGTACTTC.

The chain combines TRBV2 with TRBJ1-5; D gene unclear. The CDR3 runs to 15 residues. From germline, CDR1 is SNHLY and CDR2 FYNNEI. The V end was cut by 2 bases, the J end by 1 base, with 9 bases between. The CDR3 spells CASSERHQSNQPQHF. CDR3 in DNA: TGTGCCAGCAGTGAACGCCATCAAAGCAATCAGCCCCAGCATTTT.

This clonotype showed up many times. V usage is TRBV29-1 and J usage is TRBJ1-1; D is perhaps TRBD1 (6 bases). Germline V CDR1 and CDR2: SQVTM, ANQGSEA. This CDR3 comprises 16 residues. Trimming removed 4 bases at V and 1 base at J, with 19 bases between. The CDR3 DNA reads as TGCAGCGTTGCCGCAACAGGGAGCCTCCGGAACACTGAAGCTTTCTTT. This translates into CSVAATGSLRNTEAFF.

This clonotype was observed many times. The chain recombines TRBV12-3 or TRBV12-4 with TRBJ1-1, with TRBD1 matching over 9 bases. This CDR3 region has 15 residues. The J segment lost 3 bases and the V segment lost 7 bases, leaving 9 bases of the junction unmatched. In DNA, the CDR3 is TGTGCCAGCACTCCGGGACAGGGTCTGTACACTGAAGCTTTCTTT. This gives the protein CASTPGQGLYTEAFF.

The genes are TRBV7-6 and TRBJ2-3, with a tentative D call TRBD1 (6 bases). Trimming pared 3 bases from V and 4 bases from J, leaving 8 bases between. CDR1 is SGHVS, CDR2 FNYEAQ, per germline. This CDR3 is 13 amino acids long. The CDR3 DNA follows: TGTGCCAGCAGCTTTGGGGGCCCAGATACGCAGTATTTT. Translation gives CASSFGGPDTQYF.

V gene TRBV12-3 or TRBV12-4 combines with J gene TRBJ2-5; 9 bases line up with TRBD1. After removal of 5 bases from V and 5 bases from J, the junction contained 6 bases not matched to a gene. The CDR3 runs to 14 residues. CDR3 bases: TGTGCCAGCAGTAAGACAGGGGGTAGTGAGACCCAGTACTTC. It translates to CASSKTGGSETQYF.

This chain joins TRBV5-1 and TRBJ2-7, with TRBD2 matching over 14 bases. CDR3 length: 15 residues. Germline lookup yields CDR1 SGHRS and CDR2 YFSETQ. The ends lost 1 base at V and 5 bases at J; junction bases unmatched: 2. As DNA, the CDR3 is TGCGCCAGCAGCTTGCTGGGACTAGCGGGAGACGAGCAGTACGTC. Translation: CASSLLGLAGDEQYV.

The chain uses TRBV24-1 and TRBJ2-1; 12 nucleotides align to TRBD2. The CDR3 spans 19 residues. Unmatched junction bases numbered 12, after V lost 5 bases and J lost 2 bases. Germline lookup yields CDR1 KGHDR and CDR2 SFDVKD. In nucleotides, the CDR3 is TGTGCCACCAGTGTGGGGGGCACTACTAGCGGGAGGCCCTACAATGAGCAGTTCTTC. Its translation: CATSVGGTTSGRPYNEQFF.